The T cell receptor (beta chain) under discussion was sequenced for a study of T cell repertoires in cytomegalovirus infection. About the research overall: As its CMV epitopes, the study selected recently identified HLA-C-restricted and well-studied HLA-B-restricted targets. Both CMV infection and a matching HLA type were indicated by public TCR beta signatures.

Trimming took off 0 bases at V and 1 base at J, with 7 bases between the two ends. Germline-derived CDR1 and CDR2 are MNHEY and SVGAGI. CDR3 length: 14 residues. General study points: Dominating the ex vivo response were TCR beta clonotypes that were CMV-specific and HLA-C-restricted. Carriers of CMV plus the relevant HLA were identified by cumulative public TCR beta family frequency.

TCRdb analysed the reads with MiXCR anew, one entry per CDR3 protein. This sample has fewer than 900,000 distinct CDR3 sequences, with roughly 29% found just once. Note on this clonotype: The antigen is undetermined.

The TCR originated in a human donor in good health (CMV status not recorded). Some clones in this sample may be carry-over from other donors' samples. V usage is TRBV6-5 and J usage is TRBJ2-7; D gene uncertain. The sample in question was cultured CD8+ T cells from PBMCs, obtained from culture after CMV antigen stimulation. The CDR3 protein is CASSYSPSSYEQYF. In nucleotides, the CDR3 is TGTGCCAGCAGTTACTCCCCTTCTTCCTACGAGCAGTACTTC.